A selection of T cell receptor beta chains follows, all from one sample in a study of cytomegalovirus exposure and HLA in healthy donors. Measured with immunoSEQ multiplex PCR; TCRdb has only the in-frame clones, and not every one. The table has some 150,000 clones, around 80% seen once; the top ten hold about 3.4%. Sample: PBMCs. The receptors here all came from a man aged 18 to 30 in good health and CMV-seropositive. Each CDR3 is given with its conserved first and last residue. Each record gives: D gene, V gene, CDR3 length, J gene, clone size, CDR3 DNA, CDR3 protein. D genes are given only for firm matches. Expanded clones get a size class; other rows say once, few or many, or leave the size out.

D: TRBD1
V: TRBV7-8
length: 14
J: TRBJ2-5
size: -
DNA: TGTGCCAGCACCGAAATAACAGGGGAAGAGACCCAGTACTTC
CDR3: CASTEITGEETQYF

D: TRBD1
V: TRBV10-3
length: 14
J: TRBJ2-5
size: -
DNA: TGTGCCATCAGTGAAGGACAGGACCAAGAGACCCAGTACTTC
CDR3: CAISEGQDQETQYF

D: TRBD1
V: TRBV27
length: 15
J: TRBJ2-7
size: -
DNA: TGTGCCAGCAGTTTATCCCCAGGGGGCAAGAACGAGCAGTACTTC
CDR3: CASSLSPGGKNEQYF

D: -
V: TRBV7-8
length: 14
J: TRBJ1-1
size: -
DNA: TGTGCCAGCAGCCCGCACTCGGGGGGCACTGAAGCTTTCTTT
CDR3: CASSPHSGGTEAFF

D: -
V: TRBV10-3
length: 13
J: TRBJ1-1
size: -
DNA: TGTGCCATCAGTGGCCAGGTGAACACTGAAGCTTTCTTT
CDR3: CAISGQVNTEAFF

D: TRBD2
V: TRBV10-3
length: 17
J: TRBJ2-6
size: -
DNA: TGTGCCATCAGCCGAGGGACTAGCGTAGCTGGGGCCAACGTCCTGACTTTC
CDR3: CAISRGTSVAGANVLTF

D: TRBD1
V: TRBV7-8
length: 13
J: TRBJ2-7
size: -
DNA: TGTGCCAGCAGCTTATACAGGGGGTACGAGCAGTACTTC
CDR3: CASSLYRGYEQYF

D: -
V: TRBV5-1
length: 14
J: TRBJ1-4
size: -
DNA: TGCGCCAGCAGCAGGACTGCAACTAATGAAAAACTGTTTTTT
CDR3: CASSRTATNEKLFF

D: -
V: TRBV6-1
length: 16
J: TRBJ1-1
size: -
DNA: TGTGCCAGCAGTGAAGGGGCGGGGAGGGTAAACACTGAAGCTTTCTTT
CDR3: CASSEGAGRVNTEAFF

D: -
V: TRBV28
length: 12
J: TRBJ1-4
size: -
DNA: TGTGCCAGCGGACAGTATAATGAAAAACTGTTTTTT
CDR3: CASGQYNEKLFF

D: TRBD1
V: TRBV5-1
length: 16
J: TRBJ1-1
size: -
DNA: TGCGCCAGCAGCTCCACCGGGACAGGGGTTCGGTCTGAAGCTTTCTTT
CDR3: CASSSTGTGVRSEAFF

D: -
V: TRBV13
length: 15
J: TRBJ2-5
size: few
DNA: TGTGCCAGCAGCTTAGCGGGACTGCTGGGAGAGACCCAGTACTTC
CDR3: CASSLAGLLGETQYF

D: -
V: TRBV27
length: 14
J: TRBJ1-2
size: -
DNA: TGTGCCAGCAGCCGCGTTCGGGGTAACTATGGCTACACCTTC
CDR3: CASSRVRGNYGYTF

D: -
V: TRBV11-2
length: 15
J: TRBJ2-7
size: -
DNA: TGTGCCAGCAGATGGGACTCCGGGGGGCCCTACGAGCAGTACTTC
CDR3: CASRWDSGGPYEQYF

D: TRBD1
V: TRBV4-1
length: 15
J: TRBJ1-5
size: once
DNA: TGCGCCAGCAGCCCCGGGACAGGGGGGAATCAGCCCCAGCATTTT
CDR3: CASSPGTGGNQPQHF

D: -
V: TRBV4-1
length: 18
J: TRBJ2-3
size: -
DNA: TGCGCCAGCAGCCAGACCCCCCGGACGGGGACTAGCACAGATACGCAGTATTTT
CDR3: CASSQTPRTGTSTDTQYF

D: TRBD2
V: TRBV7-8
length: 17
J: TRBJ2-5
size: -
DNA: TGTGCCAGCAGCTTAGATATTCGGGAGGGCCTGAAAGAGACCCAGTACTTC
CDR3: CASSLDIREGLKETQYF

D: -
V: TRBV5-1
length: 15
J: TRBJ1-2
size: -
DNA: TGCGCCAGCAGCTCGCTGGGGGCGCCTTTATATGGCTACACCTTC
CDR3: CASSSLGAPLYGYTF

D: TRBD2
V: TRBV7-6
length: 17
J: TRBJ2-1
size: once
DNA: TGTGCCAGCAGCCCGCCGAGCAGGGAGGGCCCGCACAATGAGCAGTTCTTC
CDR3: CASSPPSREGPHNEQFF

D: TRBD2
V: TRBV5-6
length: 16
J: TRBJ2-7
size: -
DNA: TGTGCCAGCAGCTTGGGACTAGCGGGAGTATCCTACGAGCAGTACTTC
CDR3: CASSLGLAGVSYEQYF

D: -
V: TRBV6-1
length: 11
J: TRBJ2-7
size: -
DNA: TGTGCCAGCAGGAACTATAACGAGCAGTACTTC
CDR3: CASRNYNEQYF

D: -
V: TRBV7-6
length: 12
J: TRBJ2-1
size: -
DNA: TGTGCCAGCAGCTTATACGCGGATGAGCAGTTCTTC
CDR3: CASSLYADEQFF

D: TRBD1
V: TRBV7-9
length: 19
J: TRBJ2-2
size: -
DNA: TGTTCCAGCAGCTTATTACGGGGCAGGGGGATTCGTCAGTCCGGGGAGCTGTTTTTT
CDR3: CSSSLLRGRGIRQSGELFF

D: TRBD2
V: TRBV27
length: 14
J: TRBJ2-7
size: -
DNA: TGTGCCAGCAGCCCCTCGGGGGGAGGGTCCGAGCAGTACTTC
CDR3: CASSPSGGGSEQYF

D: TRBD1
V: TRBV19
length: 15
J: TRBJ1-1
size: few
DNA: TGTGCCAGTAGTATTGGCGTAGGGGGCTACACTGAAGCTTTCTTT
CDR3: CASSIGVGGYTEAFF

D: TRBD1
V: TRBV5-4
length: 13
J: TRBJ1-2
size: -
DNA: TGTGCCAGCAGTATTACAGGGGAGACTAGCTACACCTTC
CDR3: CASSITGETSYTF

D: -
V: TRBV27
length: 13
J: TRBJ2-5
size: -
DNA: TGTGCCAGCAGTCGCCGAAGGGGAGAGACCCAGTACTTC
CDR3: CASSRRRGETQYF

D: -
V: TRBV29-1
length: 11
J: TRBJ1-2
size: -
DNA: TGCAGCGTTGTTGGGGCGCTGGGCTACACCTTC
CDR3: CSVVGALGYTF

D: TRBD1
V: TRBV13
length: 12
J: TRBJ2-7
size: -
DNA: TGTGCCAGCAGCGGGGACAGGTATGAGCAGTACTTC
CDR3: CASSGDRYEQYF

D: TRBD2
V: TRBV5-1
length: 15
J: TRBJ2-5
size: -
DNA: TGCGCCAGCAGCTTGATCGCTAGCGGGAGTGAGACCCAGTACTTC
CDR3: CASSLIASGSETQYF

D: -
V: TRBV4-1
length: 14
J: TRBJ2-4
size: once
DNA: TGCGCCAGCAGCCAAGATCTGGACTTCCCTCCGGGGTACTTC
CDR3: CASSQDLDFPPGYF

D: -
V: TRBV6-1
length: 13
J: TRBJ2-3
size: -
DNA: TGTGCCAGCAGGGCACCGCGGGAAGATACGCAGTATTTT
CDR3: CASRAPREDTQYF

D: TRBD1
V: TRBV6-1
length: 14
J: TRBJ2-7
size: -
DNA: TGTGCCAGCAGTGAGTCGGCAGGGGGCTACGAGCAGTACTTC
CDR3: CASSESAGGYEQYF

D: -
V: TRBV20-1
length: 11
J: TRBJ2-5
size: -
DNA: TGCAGTGTCACTAGTACGGAGACCCAGTACTTC
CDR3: CSVTSTETQYF

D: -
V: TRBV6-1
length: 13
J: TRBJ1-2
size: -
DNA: TGTGCCAGCAGTGAGTCCAGGGCTGCCGGCTACACCTTC
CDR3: CASSESRAAGYTF

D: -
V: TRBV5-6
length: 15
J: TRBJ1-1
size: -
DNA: TGTGCCAGCAGTATCACAGGTGTTCTGAACACTGAAGCTTTCTTT
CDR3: CASSITGVLNTEAFF

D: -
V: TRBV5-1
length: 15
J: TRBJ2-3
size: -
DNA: TGCGCCAGCAGCTTGAATGCAGAAGACACAGATACGCAGTATTTT
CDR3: CASSLNAEDTDTQYF